This T cell receptor beta chain stems from a study of T-cell reconstitution after alpha-beta-depleted transplantation in children. Findings and limits, study-wide: Several hundred expanded graft clones reportedly were the source of alpha-beta T cells about two months after transplant.

Germline V gene lookup returns CDR1 SGHNT and CDR2 YYREEE (reference sequence). This CDR3 contains 15 residues. Trimming cost V 3 bases and J 7 bases, with 19 bases left between them. Comment on this clonotype: Its specificity is not known.

Molecular barcoding with unique molecular identifiers was used for the TCRbeta library. TCRdb recomputed calls from the PCR reads with MiXCR, one row per CDR3 protein. The sample shows around 440,000 distinct CDR3 sequences, 8% to 11% of them seen only once. The V gene is TRBV5-4, the J gene TRBJ1-1, with D possibly matching TRBD1 (5 bases). Specimen: PBMCs, collected before TCRalphabeta/CD19-depleted stem cell transplant. This TCR was recovered from a child between 2 and 9 years old with inherited bone marrow failure, due to receive a stem cell transplant. Here the CDR3 reads CASSWGRSWGDEAFF. CDR3 sequence (DNA): TGTGCCAGCAGCTGGGGTCGGTCGTGGGGCGATGAAGCTTTCTTT.